The 18 T cell receptor beta chains below come from one sample, sequenced in a study of shared clonotypes between healthy human individuals. Data came from immunoSEQ multiplex PCR; TCRdb stores just in-frame clones and leaves some out. The sample shows 2 million to 2.5 million clones, around 93% of them seen only once. Naive CD8 cells were CD45RO-negative, positively selected for CCR7, excluding terminally differentiated effector memory CD45RA+ cells. The sample comprised naive CD8+ T cells from PBMCs. The receptors stem from a man younger than 35 in good health. Some clones in this sample may be carry-over from other donors' samples.

The chain links TRBV30 to TRBJ1-1; tentatively, D is TRBD1 (6 bases). The germline V gene has CDR1 GTSNPN and CDR2 SVGIG (reference sequence). Trimming shortened V by 1 base and J by 9 bases, and 18 bases separated the two germline ends. The CDR3 is made up of 14 amino acids. CDR3 in DNA: TGTGCCTGGAGTGCGTACGGCCTCGGGGGGCAAGCTTTCTTT. This gives the protein CAWSAYGLGGQAFF.

This clone was seen only once. The rearrangement joins TRBV7-3 to TRBJ2-1; D might be TRBD1 (5 bases). V lost 5 bases to trimming and J lost 8 bases, with 13 bases between them. Germline assignment: CDR1 SGHTA and CDR2 FQGTGA. This CDR3 has 13 residues. CDR3 DNA sequence: TGTGCCAGCAGCCCGACGGCCAGGGATGAGCAGTTCTTC. Residues: CASSPTARDEQFF.

This clone was recorded only once. The chain employs TRBV5-4 and TRBJ2-5; maybe TRBD1 (6 bases). The CDR3 covers 14 residues. Trimming removed 2 bases from V and 4 bases from J, with 12 bases in between. Germline lookup yields CDR1 SGHNT and CDR2 YYREEE (reference sequence). This CDR3 reads CASSFRTEIETQYF. The CDR3 DNA is TGTGCCAGCAGCTTCAGGACAGAAATAGAGACCCAGTACTTC.

This rearrangement joins TRBV19 to TRBJ1-2, with D perhaps TRBD1 (5 bases). There are 16 residues in the CDR3. The germline V and J ends were trimmed by 5 bases and 0 bases, with 16 bases remaining between them. CDR1 and CDR2 (germline): LNHDA, SQIVND (reference sequence). CDR3 in DNA: TGTGCCAGTAGTTATCAGGGAATGGAGCCTAACTATGGCTACACCTTC. Protein: CASSYQGMEPNYGYTF.

This chain links TRBV28 with TRBJ2-2, with a possible D match to TRBD1 (5 bases). V was clipped by 2 bases and J by 7 bases, with 5 bases between them. The germline gives CDR1 MDHEN, CDR2 SYDVKM. The CDR3 contains 12 residues. DNA for the CDR3: TGTGCCAGCAGTTTAAGGGGCGGGGAGCTGTTTTTT. Translated, it gives CASSLRGGELFF.

This clone was observed a single time. The J gene is TRBJ1-1, the V gene TRBV27; no clear D gene. V gave up 2 bases and J gave up 1 base, with 11 bases separating them. This CDR3 has 15 amino acids. Germline values: CDR1 MNHEY, CDR2 SMNVEV (reference sequence). The DNA of the CDR3 is TGTGCCAGCAGTTTAGCGGCAGGAGCGAACACTGAAGCTTTCTTT. Translation: CASSLAAGANTEAFF.

CDR3 sequence reads: CASSLWPGEQYF. CDR3 bases: TGTGCCAGCAGCTTGTGGCCCGGCGAGCAGTACTTC. The chain links TRBV7-2 to TRBJ2-7; no reliable D call. Germline CDR1 is SGHTA and CDR2 is FQGNSA. CDR3 length: 12 residues. V shed 3 bases and J shed 6 bases, with 9 bases lying between them.

The rearrangement joins TRBV30 to TRBJ2-1; the match to TRBD2 covers 7 bases. Germline loops: CDR1 GTSNPN, CDR2 SVGIG (reference sequence). CDR3 length: 15 amino acids. Trimming took 4 bases from V and 0 from J; bases not matched to a gene: 6. The CDR3 region has the DNA TGTGCCTGGATCACAAGCGGGACCTCCTACAATGAGCAGTTCTTC. Residues: CAWITSGTSYNEQFF.

The genes are TRBV7-9 and TRBJ1-4; 7 bases align to TRBD1. The germline CDR1 and CDR2 sequences are SEHNR and FQNEAQ (reference sequence). This CDR3 is built from 16 residues. V was pared by 3 bases and J by 5 bases, with 9 bases of the junction left unmatched. The CDR3 DNA is TGTGCCAGCAGCTTCTCCGGGACAGCCCAGAATGAAAAACTGTTTTTT. Protein: CASSFSGTAQNEKLFF.

This clone was counted once. This chain joins TRBV7-9 and TRBJ2-1; no firm D call. The CDR3 contains 14 residues. Germline assignment: CDR1 SEHNR and CDR2 FQNEAQ (reference sequence). Trimming cost V 7 bases and J 3 bases, with 13 bases left between them. The CDR3 sequence is CASTPDRNYNEQFF. The CDR3 bases are TGTGCCAGCACTCCCGACCGTAACTACAATGAGCAGTTCTTC.

This chain joins TRBV28 and TRBJ2-5, with D perhaps TRBD2 (6 bases). V dropped 7 bases and J dropped 3 bases, with 12 bases sitting between them. The CDR3 totals 13 residues. Germline V gene sequence: CDR1 MDHEN, CDR2 SYDVKM. The CDR3 region is CASTSGVEETQYF. CDR3 sequence (DNA): TGTGCCAGCACCTCGGGAGTTGAAGAGACCCAGTACTTC.

Points on this clone: Other DNA sequences in this specimen translate into the identical CDR3. The rearrangement joins TRBV28 to TRBJ1-5; D remains ambiguous. The V gene lost 3 bases and the J gene lost 3 bases, with 9 bases spanning the gap. Germline V gene data show CDR1 as MDHEN and CDR2 as SYDVKM. This CDR3 has 14 residues. In DNA form, the CDR3 reads TGTGCCAGCAGTTTCGGATCCCTCAATCAGCCCCAGCATTTT. Residues: CASSFGSLNQPQHF.

This chain joins TRBV4-1 and TRBJ1-3; D call uncertain. Germline loops: CDR1 MGHRA, CDR2 YSYEKL. The V and J ends lost 4 bases and 0 bases respectively, with 10 bases between them. This CDR3 spans 15 amino acids. The CDR3, as DNA: TGCGCCAGCAGCCGGGGAAGGATCTCTGGAAACACCATATATTTT. Protein: CASSRGRISGNTIYF.

The chain is built from TRBV12-2 and TRBJ2-3. TRBV12-2 is assigned pseudogene status. CDR3 length: 15 residues. CDR3 sequence: CASRPLGGSADTQYF. The CDR3 nucleotides read TGTGCAAGTCGCCCCCTGGGTGGCTCCGCAGATACGCAGTATTTT.

The chain carries TRBV4-2 and TRBJ2-1; 11 positions agree with TRBD1. Looked up from germline, CDR1 is LGHNA and CDR2 is YNFKEQ. This CDR3 is built from 14 residues. Trimming cost V 6 bases and J 8 bases; bases outside gene matches: 6. The CDR3 region is CASSGTGGWDEQFF. The CDR3 DNA follows: TGTGCCAGCAGTGGGACAGGGGGTTGGGATGAGCAGTTCTTC.

The chain employs TRBV12-1 and TRBJ2-7; the table's D call of TRBD1 was not tested on the DNA. TRBV12-1 is flagged as a pseudogene. The CDR3 runs 14 residues. This CDR3 reads CASSQGTASYEQYF. The CDR3 region has the DNA TGTGCCAGCAGCCAGGGGACAGCCTCCTACGAGCAGTACTTC.

This chain joins TRBV13 and TRBJ2-2, with TRBD2 identical over 7 bases. V was clipped by 8 bases and J by 7 bases; unmatched bases: 10. The CDR3 runs to 14 residues. In germline, CDR1 is PRHDT, CDR2 FYEKMQ (reference sequence). This chain's CDR3 is CASPVGEGHGELFF. In nucleotides, the CDR3 is TGTGCCAGCCCCGTCGGGGAGGGGCACGGGGAGCTGTTTTTT.

The chain carries TRBV28 and TRBJ1-1; D call uncertain. CDR1 is MDHEN and CDR2 is SYDVKM in the germline V gene. The germline V and J ends were trimmed by 7 bases and 3 bases, with 12 bases remaining between them. CDR3 length: 13 residues. This CDR3 is CASIPLRDTEAFF. CDR3 nucleotides: TGTGCCAGCATCCCCTTGAGGGACACTGAAGCTTTCTTT.